This T cell receptor beta chain was captured by sequencing in a study of shared T cell receptors in the human thymus. The data were produced by immunoSEQ multiplex PCR, yet TCRdb's version contains in-frame clones alone and is incomplete. The top ten hold over 0.008% of the sample, which has hundreds of thousands of clones, about 87% seen once. This CDR3 has 15 residues. The V gene end was trimmed by 6 bases and the J gene end by 5 bases; junction bases not matched to a gene: 7. Germline V gene sequence: CDR1 WSHSY, CDR2 SAAADI. These data are also associated with another study on human thymus T cells. That study reports: Thymic as well as blood repertoires seemed to favor certain V and J genes unevenly.

The V call is TRBV10-2, the J call TRBJ2-5, with 12 bases matching TRBD2. The sequence came from a boy in the first two years of life with a congenital heart defect. Sequencing input: thymocytes. The CDR3 loop is CASSGLAGSLETQYF. The CDR3 nucleotides are TGCGCCAGCAGCGGACTAGCGGGGTCCTTGGAGACCCAGTACTTC.